The sequence of this T cell receptor beta chain was determined in a study of blood T cells in healthy people across ages. They isolated at least 7 million PBMCs from each sample. This clonotype was found a few times. Germline V gives CDR1 SGHTA, CDR2 FQGTGA. There are 13 residues in the CDR3. V was trimmed by 3 bases and J by 5 bases, leaving 5 bases between them. A J-beta primer mix and a sample-barcoded 5' primer were used in a second PCR of about 7 to 12 cycles. Each CDR3 protein gets one entry after TCRdb re-called the 5' RACE reads with MiXCR. This table holds 550,000 to 800,000 distinct CDR3 sequences, around a fifth found once.

The origin of this receptor is a man between 65 and 85 years old in good health. The sample was blood. The chain uses TRBV7-3 and TRBJ1-6; D is unresolved. The CDR3 DNA sequence: TGTGCCAGCAGCTTCGGGGATAATTCACCCCTCCACTTT. It codes for CASSFGDNSPLHF.